The entry below gives a single T cell receptor (beta chain) sequence along with its context. TCRdb's table, derived via immunoSEQ multiplex PCR, lists solely in-frame clones and lacks some. Of roughly 2.2 million clones in the sample, about nine tenths were seen once. The germline V gene has CDR1 SGHNT and CDR2 YENEEA. The CDR3 sequence is 14 residues long. V was pared by 3 bases and J by 12 bases, with 18 bases between. This sample was taken from a study of shared clonotypes between healthy human individuals. Sequencing was performed on naive CD4+ T cells from PBMCs. Subset denoted: CD45RA+ positively selected. The TCR comes from a man aged 18 to 29 in good health. Some clones in this sample may be carry-over from other donors' samples. The rearrangement uses TRBV11-3 and TRBJ2-1; possibly TRBD2 for D (5 bases). As DNA, the CDR3 is TGTGCCAGCAGCTTCTCCCGGCTCGGGGAGAGGCAGTTCTTC. This translates into CASSFSRLGERQFF.